This T cell receptor beta chain was obtained from a study of cytomegalovirus exposure and HLA in healthy donors. Study-level points and caveats: The Asian-associated ancestry cluster reportedly had fewer N-insertions than the approximately 700-donor mean in a later analysis.

Among the donors, all were healthy bone marrow donors. As to this clone: Antigen: not known.

CDR1 and CDR2 (germline): LGHNT, FRNRAP. The CDR3 runs 13 residues. With 7 bases removed from V and 0 bases from J, the gap between germline ends came to 7 bases. Primers: 60 Vbeta forward and 13 Jbeta reverse. Data came from immunoSEQ multiplex PCR; TCRdb stores just in-frame clones and leaves some out. The sample consists of 150,000 to 250,000 clones, approximately 85% of them appearing once. This TCR came from a woman aged 45-60 years in good health and CMV-seronegative. The chain employs TRBV12-5 and TRBJ1-5, with D unresolved. What was sequenced was PBMCs. CDR3 nucleotides: TGTGCTAGTGCCAGAGGTAGCAATCAGCCCCAGCATTTT. It codes for CASARGSNQPQHF.